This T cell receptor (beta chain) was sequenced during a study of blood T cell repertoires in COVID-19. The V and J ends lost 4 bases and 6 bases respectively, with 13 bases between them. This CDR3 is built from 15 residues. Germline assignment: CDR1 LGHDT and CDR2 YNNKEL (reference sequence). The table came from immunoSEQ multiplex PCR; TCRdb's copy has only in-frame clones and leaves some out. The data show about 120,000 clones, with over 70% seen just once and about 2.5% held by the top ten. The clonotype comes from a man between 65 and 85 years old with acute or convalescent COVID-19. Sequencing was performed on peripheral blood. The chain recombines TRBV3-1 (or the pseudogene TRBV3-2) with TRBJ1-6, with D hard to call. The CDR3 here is CASSRPPGPNSPLHF. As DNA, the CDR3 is TGTGCCAGCAGCCGCCCCCCAGGTCCTAATTCACCCCTCCACTTT.